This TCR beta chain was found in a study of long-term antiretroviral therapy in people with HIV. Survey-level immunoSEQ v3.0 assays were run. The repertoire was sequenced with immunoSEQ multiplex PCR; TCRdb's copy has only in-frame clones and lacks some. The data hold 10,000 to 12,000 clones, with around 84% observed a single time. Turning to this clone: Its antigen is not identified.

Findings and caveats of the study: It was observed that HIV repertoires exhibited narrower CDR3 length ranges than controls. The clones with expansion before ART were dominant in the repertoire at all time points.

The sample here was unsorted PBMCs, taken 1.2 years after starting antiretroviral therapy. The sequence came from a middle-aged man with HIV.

The CDR3: CASSLGAKGLEKLFF. CDR3 sequence (DNA): TGTGCCAGCAGCTTGGGCGCAAAGGGTCTTGAAAAACTGTTTTTT. The chain links TRBV5-4 to TRBJ1-4; D gene unclear. V dropped 0 bases and J dropped 7 bases, with 13 bases sitting between them. The CDR3 runs 15 residues. From germline, CDR1 is SGHNT and CDR2 YYREEE (reference sequence).